This is a list of T cell receptor beta chains from one sample in a study of cytomegalovirus exposure and HLA in healthy donors. Profiled with immunoSEQ multiplex PCR; TCRdb holds only in-frame clones, not every one. Seen in this sample are 120,000 to 150,000 clones; the ten most common clones hold approximately 1.5%. Sequencing was carried out using PBMCs. Source of these receptors: a woman in her fifties or sixties in good health and CMV-seronegative. Each CDR3 is given with its conserved first and last residue. Each record gives: J gene, D gene, V gene, CDR3 length, CDR3 DNA, CDR3 protein. D genes are given only for firm matches.

TRBJ2-1 TRBD2 TRBV5-1 15 TGCGCCAGCAGCCCTTGGACTAGCGGGAGGAATGAGCAGTTCTTC CASSPWTSGRNEQFF
TRBJ1-4 TRBD1 TRBV7-9 15 TGTGCCAGCAGCCCCGGACAGGTGATTAATGAAAAACTGTTTTTT CASSPGQVINEKLFF
TRBJ1-6 TRBD1 TRBV7-8 15 TGTGCCAGCAGCCAGTCCGGGACAGGGAACTCACCCCTCCACTTT CASSQSGTGNSPLHF
TRBJ1-5 NA TRBV27 17 TGTGCCAGCAGTTCAGGGTATGGTTCAGTCAGCAATCAGCCCCAGCATTTT CASSSGYGSVSNQPQHF
TRBJ2-3 NA TRBV5-4 15 TGTGCCAGCAGCTTTTACGGCGGATCCACGGATACGCAGTATTTT CASSFYGGSTDTQYF
TRBJ2-1 TRBD2 TRBV7-9 16 TGTGCCAGCAGCCTTGGGACTAGCGGGTCATACAATGAGCAGTTCTTC CASSLGTSGSYNEQFF
TRBJ2-1 NA TRBV6-5 13 TGTGCCAGCAGTGCACAGGTTTACAATGAGCAGTTCTTC CASSAQVYNEQFF
TRBJ2-7 TRBD1 TRBV28 14 TGTGCCAGCAGACTTTGGGACAGCATCTACGAGCAGTACTTC CASRLWDSIYEQYF
TRBJ2-1 NA TRBV5-1 13 TGCGCCAGCAGCTTGGGACAGGACAATGAGCAGTTCTTC CASSLGQDNEQFF
TRBJ1-3 NA TRBV19 13 TGTGCCAGTAGTAGACAGGCTGGAAACACCATATATTTT CASSRQAGNTIYF
TRBJ1-1 TRBD1 TRBV29-1 15 TGCAGCGGGCTCGGACAGGGGGACGGGTACACTGAAGCTTTCTTT CSGLGQGDGYTEAFF
TRBJ1-5 NA TRBV29-1 14 TGCAGCGTTGTAACAGGGAATAGCAATCAGCCCCAGCATTTT CSVVTGNSNQPQHF
TRBJ2-2 NA TRBV28 15 TGTGCCAGCAGTATTTGGGGGGCGAACACCGGGGAGCTGTTTTTT CASSIWGANTGELFF
TRBJ2-1 NA TRBV2 14 TGTGCCAGCAGTGAGGCCCTTTCCCCCAATGAGCAGTTCTTC CASSEALSPNEQFF
TRBJ2-1 NA TRBV13 15 TGTGCCAGCAGCTTATGGCGGAGTAGCTACAATGAGCAGTTCTTC CASSLWRSSYNEQFF
TRBJ2-2 NA TRBV28 14 TGTGCCAGCAGTTTGGGACAGAACACCGGGGAGCTGTTTTTT CASSLGQNTGELFF
TRBJ1-3 NA TRBV15 16 TGTGCCACCAGCAGAGATCTCGGAGGGTTCGGAAACACCATATATTTT CATSRDLGGFGNTIYF
TRBJ1-2 NA TRBV7-6 17 TGTGCCAGCAGCTTAGATAGAAGATCTTACAGGGTGTCGGGCTACACCTTC CASSLDRRSYRVSGYTF
TRBJ2-7 NA TRBV19 15 TGTGCCAGTAGCCAGGACTCACTGAGCTCCTACGAGCAGTACTTC CASSQDSLSSYEQYF
TRBJ1-2 NA TRBV11-2 14 TGTGCCAGCAGCTCCCCAGCAGGTGCCTATGGCTACACCTTC CASSSPAGAYGYTF
TRBJ2-1 TRBD1 TRBV6-1 14 TGTGCCACCAAAGGGACAGGTAGACCCTTGGAGCAGTTCTTC CATKGTGRPLEQFF
TRBJ1-2 NA TRBV2 18 TGTGCCAGCAGTGAAGCGCTTCATAAGGCAGGGGCCCTATATGGCTACACCTTC CASSEALHKAGALYGYTF
TRBJ2-1 TRBD2 TRBV9 17 TGTGCCAGCAGCGTGGCTAGCGGGGGGGCTTCCTACAATGAGCAGTTCTTC CASSVASGGASYNEQFF
TRBJ2-3 TRBD2 TRBV9 15 TGTGCCAGCAGCGTGCTTGGGGGGGACACAGATACGCAGTATTTT CASSVLGGDTDTQYF
TRBJ1-2 NA TRBV27 16 TGTGCCAGCAGTTTATCGGCACAGGGTCCTAACTATGGCTACACCTTC CASSLSAQGPNYGYTF
TRBJ1-2 TRBD1 TRBV6-5 12 TGTGCCAGCAGCCGGACAGGGGGGAACTACACCTTC CASSRTGGNYTF
TRBJ1-2 TRBD1 TRBV15 13 TGTGCCACCAGCAGGGACAGGGGGGATGGCTACACCTTC CATSRDRGDGYTF
TRBJ2-5 NA TRBV15 12 TGTGCCACCAGCATCGGGGTCGAGACCCAGTACTTC CATSIGVETQYF
TRBJ1-3 NA TRBV28 16 TGTGCCAGCAGTACCTTCTACGGTAGCTCTGGAAACACCATATATTTT CASSTFYGSSGNTIYF
TRBJ2-3 NA TRBV6-1 15 TGTGCCAGCAGTGAAGCGGGTAGCAGCACAGATACGCAGTATTTT CASSEAGSSTDTQYF
TRBJ1-2 TRBD1 TRBV5-6 13 TGTGCCAGCAGCAGGGACAGACACTATGGCTACACCTTC CASSRDRHYGYTF
TRBJ1-3 TRBD1 TRBV5-1 14 TGCGCCAGCAGCTCTCCGACAGGGGGAAACACCATATATTTT CASSSPTGGNTIYF
TRBJ1-3 TRBD1 TRBV18 18 TGTGCCAGCTCACCTTCCGGGACAGGTTTGGTCTCTGGAAACACCATATATTTT CASSPSGTGLVSGNTIYF
TRBJ2-5 TRBD1 TRBV18 14 TGTGCCAGCTCACTGGGACAGATCCAAGAGACCCAGTACTTC CASSLGQIQETQYF
TRBJ1-4 NA TRBV28 14 TGTGCCAGCAGTTTACCGGGGATTAATGAAAAACTGTTTTTT CASSLPGINEKLFF
TRBJ1-2 TRBD1 TRBV5-1 14 TGCGCCAGCAGCTTGGGGGACAGGGTAAATGGCTACACCTTC CASSLGDRVNGYTF
TRBJ1-5 NA TRBV14 13 TGTGCCAGCAGCCTCTATAGCAATCAGCCCCAGCATTTT CASSLYSNQPQHF
TRBJ2-3 TRBD2 TRBV27 15 TGTGCCAGCAGCAAGACTAGCGCGGTTGGGTATACGCAGTATTTT CASSKTSAVGYTQYF
TRBJ2-7 NA TRBV18 14 TGTGCCAGCTCCCGGGAGGGGGCGTGGAACGAGCAGTACTTC CASSREGAWNEQYF
TRBJ2-1 TRBD2 TRBV7-6 17 TGTGCCAGCAGCTTAGTCCCCGTTGTAGCGGGAGTGAATGAGCAGTTCTTC CASSLVPVVAGVNEQFF
TRBJ2-7 TRBD1 TRBV7-2 15 TGTGCCAGCAGCCCCGCCGGGACAGGGTCCTACGAGCAGTACTTC CASSPAGTGSYEQYF
TRBJ1-4 TRBD1 TRBV6-8 16 TGTGCCAGCAGTTATTTATTCGACAGGGCCAGAGAAAAACTGTTTTTT CASSYLFDRAREKLFF
TRBJ1-3 NA TRBV6-6 13 TGTGCCAGCAGCCTCCTTACTTTTGACACCATATATTTT CASSLLTFDTIYF
TRBJ1-3 NA TRBV4-2 16 TGTGCCAGCAGCCCGCGCAGCGGTCCGGTAGGAAACACCATATATTTT CASSPRSGPVGNTIYF
TRBJ1-5 TRBD1 TRBV27 14 TGTGCCAGCAGATCCGGGACAGACAATCAGCCCCAGCATTTT CASRSGTDNQPQHF
TRBJ2-5 NA TRBV29-1 11 TGCAGCGTTGAACAGCAAGAGACCCAGTACTTC CSVEQQETQYF
TRBJ2-7 NA TRBV9 14 TGTGCCAGCAGCCAACGGGAGTCATCCTACGAGCAGTACTTC CASSQRESSYEQYF
TRBJ2-3 TRBD2 TRBV4-3 17 TGCGCCAGCAGCCAAGAGATATCGCGGGAGACCACAGATACGCAGTATTTT CASSQEISRETTDTQYF
TRBJ2-7 TRBD1 TRBV28 13 TGTGCCAGCCGGGACAGGAGTACCTACGAGCAGTACTTC CASRDRSTYEQYF
TRBJ2-7 NA TRBV12-5 15 TGTGCTAGTGGTTTGGTACCCGGGAGCACCTACGAGCAGTACTTC CASGLVPGSTYEQYF
TRBJ1-5 NA TRBV2 13 TGTGCCAGCAATGCCCAGGGCAATCAGCCCCAGCATTTT CASNAQGNQPQHF
TRBJ1-1 NA TRBV7-9 16 TGTGCCAGCAGCTTAGCGGGGGGGAGCCAGAACACTGAAGCTTTCTTT CASSLAGGSQNTEAFF
TRBJ1-6 TRBD1 TRBV9 14 TGTGCCAGCAGCTCGGGACAGGGAGACTCACCCCTCCACTTT CASSSGQGDSPLHF
TRBJ1-2 TRBD1 TRBV19 14 TGTGCCAGTAGTAGTACGAGGGGGCCCTATGGCTACACCTTC CASSSTRGPYGYTF
TRBJ2-1 TRBD1 TRBV5-1 15 TGCGCCAGCAGCCAGGGACAGGGCTCCTACAATGAGCAGTTCTTC CASSQGQGSYNEQFF